The 14 T cell receptor beta chains reported below all come from one sample, sequenced in a study of blood T cell repertoires in COVID-19. Clones were sequenced by immunoSEQ multiplex PCR, and TCRdb holds only the in-frame ones, with some missing. The repertoire holds roughly 80,000 clones, with 75% to 90% as singletons. Sample: peripheral blood. These receptor sequences come from a man aged 50 to 60 with active COVID-19.

The chain has TRBV6-1 and TRBJ2-7; TRBD2 agrees at 9 bases. This CDR3 has 15 amino acids. Germline V gene lookup returns CDR1 MNHNS and CDR2 SASEGT. V lost 2 bases and J lost 4; bases outside the gene matches: 6. The CDR3 region has the DNA TGTGCCAGCAGTGAAACCCCGACTAGCGGTTACGAGCAGTACTTC. Translation: CASSETPTSGYEQYF.

This sequence joins TRBV5-1 and TRBJ1-3; 9 bases are a match to TRBD1. The V and J ends lost 3 bases and 4 bases, in that order; junction bases with no gene match: 17. The CDR3 spans 19 residues. Germline V gene sequence: CDR1 SGHRS, CDR2 YFSETQ. The CDR3: CASSSNPSGQGSGGNTIYF. DNA of the CDR3: TGCGCCAGCAGCTCGAACCCCTCAGGACAGGGGAGCGGGGGAAACACCATATATTTT.

The V call is TRBV27, the J call TRBJ1-1; D might be TRBD1 (5 bases). CDR3 length equals 13 residues. V lost 7 bases and J 4 bases, leaving 13 bases between the germline ends. In germline, CDR1 is MNHEY, CDR2 SMNVEV (reference sequence). The CDR3 reads CASIRGGTTEAFF. CDR3 sequence (DNA): TGTGCCAGCATCCGGGGGGGGACCACTGAAGCTTTCTTT.

V and J are TRBV6-2 or TRBV6-3 and TRBJ2-4; D gene unclear. Germline loops: CDR1 MNHEY, CDR2 SVGEGT. V was pared by 5 bases and J by 4 bases, with 6 bases between. The CDR3 has 12 amino acids. CDR3 DNA sequence: TGTGCCAGCAGTCTGACTAAAAACATTCAGTACTTC. Protein: CASSLTKNIQYF.

The genes are TRBV6-1 and TRBJ1-1; D ambiguous. The CDR3 is made up of 13 amino acids. The germline gives CDR1 MNHNS, CDR2 SASEGT. The germline V and J ends were trimmed by 2 bases and 5 bases, with 9 bases remaining between them. The CDR3 DNA follows: TGTGCCAGCAGTGAACAGATCCAGACTGAAGCTTTCTTT. Its protein is CASSEQIQTEAFF.

V is TRBV5-1 and J is TRBJ1-1; TRBD1 aligns across 7 bases. The germline V gene has CDR1 SGHRS and CDR2 YFSETQ. This CDR3 region has 17 residues. After removal of 4 bases from V and 1 base from J, the junction contained 13 bases not matched to a gene. The CDR3 sequence: CASSILAAGGENTEAFF. CDR3 coding DNA: TGCGCCAGCAGCATCCTTGCTGCAGGGGGAGAGAACACTGAAGCTTTCTTT. The full variable domain, with the rest looked up from reference TRBV5-1 and TRBJ1-1, is KAGVTQTPRYLIKTRGQQVTLSCSPISGHRSVSWYQQTPGQGLQFLFEYFSETQRNKGNFPGRFSGRQFSNSRSEMNVSTLELGDSALYLCASSILAAGGENTEAFFGQGTRLTVV.

CDR3 nucleotide sequence: TGTGCCAGCAGTTCCCCTCACATGAGGCTGGGCCAGCATTTT. It is translated as CASSSPHMRLGQHF. V usage is TRBV28 and J usage is TRBJ1-5; no definite D call. Deletions cut 4 bases from V and 12 bases from J, with 19 bases between. The CDR3 consists of 14 residues. CDR1 and CDR2 (germline): MDHEN, SYDVKM.

This sequence joins TRBV7-3 and TRBJ1-1; no reliable D call. This CDR3 is built from 14 residues. V gave up 5 bases and J gave up 1 base, with 11 bases separating them. The germline CDR1 and CDR2 sequences are SGHTA and FQGTGA. CDR3 protein: CASSPYGGNTEAFF. For the CDR3, the DNA is TGTGCCAGCAGCCCCTATGGTGGGAACACTGAAGCTTTCTTT.

V and J are TRBV7-3 and TRBJ2-2; TRBD2 aligns across 11 bases. V trimming: 5 bases; J trimming: 6 bases; junction bases outside the gene matches: 5. Germline V gene data show CDR1 as SGHTA and CDR2 as FQGTGA. CDR3 size: 15 residues. The CDR3 DNA reads as TGTGCCAGCAGCCTTCGACTAGCGGGGCCCGGGGAGCTGTTTTTT. This sequence encodes CASSLRLAGPGELFF.

The chain combines TRBV7-6 with TRBJ1-6; D call uncertain. V was shortened by 4 bases and J by 6 bases, with 16 bases between the two germline ends. The germline V gene has CDR1 SGHVS and CDR2 FNYEAQ. The CDR3 length is 16 residues. The CDR3 DNA follows: TGTGCCAGCAGCTCCGAACCCCCGACTCTTAATTCACCCCTCCACTTT. This gives the protein CASSSEPPTLNSPLHF.

This chain connects TRBV19 to TRBJ2-1; D is possibly TRBD1 (6 bases). V was clipped by 4 bases and J by 4 bases, with 17 bases between them. CDR3 length: 16 residues. From germline, CDR1 is LNHDA and CDR2 SQIVND (reference sequence). The CDR3 is CASSTKQGNTYNEQFF. The CDR3 DNA follows: TGTGCCAGTAGTACAAAACAGGGAAATACTTACAATGAGCAGTTCTTC. Variable domain in full (rest from reference TRBV19 and TRBJ2-1): DGGITQSPKYLFRKEGQNVTLSCEQNLNHDAMYWYRQDPGQGLRLIYYSQIVNDFQKGDIAEGYSVSREKKESFPLTVTSAQKNPTAFYLCASSTKQGNTYNEQFFGPGTRLTVL.

The genes are TRBV19 and TRBJ1-1; TRBD1 aligns across 7 bases. There are 14 residues in the CDR3. V lost 6 bases, J lost 0 bases, and 4 bases stayed unmatched. Germline lookup yields CDR1 LNHDA and CDR2 SQIVND (reference sequence). The CDR3 is CASRYRGLNTEAFF. The CDR3 DNA follows: TGTGCCAGTAGGTACAGGGGCTTGAACACTGAAGCTTTCTTT.

The chain links TRBV28 to TRBJ2-2; maybe TRBD2 (6 bases). CDR3 size: 16 residues. V shed 2 bases and J shed 3 bases, with 13 bases lying between them. Germline V gene lookup returns CDR1 MDHEN and CDR2 SYDVKM. CDR3 region: CASSLPAGRYTGELFF. CDR3 nucleotides: TGTGCCAGCAGTTTACCGGCAGGGAGGTACACCGGGGAGCTGTTTTTT.

V gene TRBV9 combines with J gene TRBJ1-2; tentative D call: TRBD1 (6 bases). Trimming took 0 bases from V and 4 from J, leaving 10 bases between them. CDR1 SGDLS and CDR2 YYNGEE come from the germline V gene. The CDR3 totals 14 residues. The CDR3 bases are TGTGCCAGCAGCGTAGGAGGGGGTCCCTATGGCTACACCTTC. Translating gives CASSVGGGPYGYTF. Looking up the rest from reference TRBV9 and TRBJ1-2 gives the full variable domain: DSGVTQTPKHLITATGQRVTLRCSPRSGDLSVYWYQQSLDQGLQFLIQYYNGEERAKGNILERFSAQQFPDLHSELNLSSLELGDSALYFCASSVGGGPYGYTFGSGTRLTVV.